The 17 T cell receptor beta chains below come from one sample, sequenced in a study of blood T cell repertoires in COVID-19. The method was immunoSEQ multiplex PCR; TCRdb's version includes in-frame clones alone and lacks a portion of them. The sample lists almost 250,000 clones, around 88% occurring once. The sample comprised peripheral blood. All receptors come from a woman of 80 years or more with COVID-19, enrolled during active disease.

This clone was seen just once. The chain employs TRBV5-5 and TRBJ1-2, with D possibly matching TRBD1 (6 bases). Germline CDR1 is SGHKS and CDR2 is YYEKEE (reference sequence). The V and J ends lost 7 bases and 4 bases respectively, with 20 bases between them. The CDR3 covers 15 residues. The CDR3 DNA is TGTGCCAGCGTAGAGGGGTACAGAGGGGGCTATGGCTACACCTTC. Encoded protein: CASVEGYRGGYGYTF. Filled out from reference TRBV5-5 and TRBJ1-2, the complete variable domain reads DAGVTQSPTHLIKTRGQQVTLRCSPISGHKSVSWYQQVLGQGPQFIFQYYEKEERGRGNFPDRFSARQFPNYSSELNVNALLLGDSALYLCASVEGYRGGYGYTFGSGTRLTVV.

The rearrangement links TRBV3-1 (or the pseudogene TRBV3-2) to TRBJ1-1, with TRBD1 identical over 8 bases. The CDR3 is 14 residues long. The J segment lost 3 bases and the V segment lost 3 bases, leaving 3 bases of the junction unmatched. Per germline, CDR1 LGHDT and CDR2 YNNKEL (reference sequence). The CDR3 loop reads CASSQPGGDTEAFF. In DNA form, the CDR3 reads TGTGCCAGCAGCCAGCCAGGGGGCGACACTGAAGCTTTCTTT.

The chain couples TRBV3-1 (or the pseudogene TRBV3-2) to TRBJ1-6, with a possible D match to TRBD1 (5 bases). V shed 5 bases and J shed 6 bases, with 8 bases lying between them. Germline CDR1 and CDR2: LGHDT and YNNKEL (reference sequence). This CDR3 is built from 13 residues. The CDR3 loop is CASSYQGNSPLHF. As DNA, the CDR3 is TGTGCCAGCAGCTACCAGGGTAATTCACCCCTCCACTTT.

The chain is built from TRBV10-3 and TRBJ2-7; tentative D call: TRBD1 (6 bases). Germline-derived CDR1 and CDR2 are ENHRY and SYGVKD. The CDR3 runs to 12 residues. V shed 4 bases and J shed 6 bases, with 10 bases lying between them. CDR3 bases: TGTGCCATCAGTGCTCTAGGGGGCGAGCAGTACTTC. The encoded protein is CAISALGGEQYF.

J is TRBJ1-4 and V is TRBV19; 12 bases are shared with TRBD1. V shed 7 bases, J shed 4 bases, and the junction held 13 bases outside the gene matches. The CDR3 contains 18 residues. Looked up from germline, CDR1 is LNHDA and CDR2 is SQIVND (reference sequence). The CDR3 coding sequence is TGTGCCAGTATTCCCTCGACGGGACAGGGGGCGATTAATGAAAAACTGTTTTTT. Protein product: CASIPSTGQGAINEKLFF.

To note about this clone: The sample contains more than one DNA sequence encoding this CDR3. The chain uses TRBV11-2 and TRBJ1-1, with D unresolved. The germline gives CDR1 SGHAT, CDR2 FQNNGV. This CDR3 is built from 13 residues. Trimming pared 1 base from V and 2 bases from J, leaving 5 bases between. Here the CDR3 reads CASSLGVNTEAFF. The CDR3 DNA sequence: TGTGCCAGCAGCTTAGGAGTCAACACTGAAGCTTTCTTT.

The chain recombines TRBV5-6 with TRBJ2-7; TRBD1 is a possible D gene (6 bases). V lost 4 bases and J lost 2, with 16 bases in between. Germline values: CDR1 SGHDT, CDR2 YYEEEE. The length of the CDR3 is 15 residues. CDR3 in amino acids: CASSLGWGQTYEQYF. CDR3 bases: TGTGCCAGCAGCCTGGGGTGGGGGCAAACCTACGAGCAGTACTTC.

The gene calls are TRBV2 and TRBJ2-2; TRBD2 might be the D (6 bases). With 2 bases removed from V and 4 bases from J, the gap between germline ends came to 14 bases. The CDR3 is 16 residues long. Looked up from germline, CDR1 is SNHLY and CDR2 is FYNNEI. CDR3 DNA sequence: TGTGCCAGCAGTGAACTGGAGGGGTCGGTCACCGGGGAGCTGTTTTTT. It specifies CASSELEGSVTGELFF.

The CDR3 sequence: CASSINTPGIQAFF. The CDR3 DNA sequence: TGTGCCAGCAGTATAAATACGCCCGGGATTCAAGCTTTCTTT. This rearrangement joins TRBV28 to TRBJ1-1; D not certain. With 5 bases removed from V and 9 bases from J, the gap between germline ends came to 19 bases. This CDR3 has 14 amino acids. The germline CDR1 and CDR2 sequences are MDHEN and SYDVKM.

The rearrangement links TRBV6-2 or TRBV6-3 to TRBJ2-5, with 8 bases fitting TRBD2. The CDR3 is made up of 15 amino acids. Germline loops: CDR1 MNHEY, CDR2 SVGEGT. V trimming: 2 bases; J trimming: 1 base; junction bases outside the gene matches: 3. The CDR3 DNA reads TGTGCCAGCAGTTACATCGGGGGGGCCCAAGAGACCCAGTACTTC. This encodes CASSYIGGAQETQYF.

The chain joins TRBV4-3 to TRBJ2-7; 11 positions agree with TRBD2. The germline CDR1 and CDR2 sequences are LGHNA and YSLEER. The CDR3 extends over 16 amino acids. With V trimmed by 0 bases and J by 3 bases, 4 bases remained unmatched. The CDR3 DNA sequence: TGCGCCAGCAGCCAAGATCCTAGCGGGGGGAACTACGAGCAGTACTTC. Encoded protein: CASSQDPSGGNYEQYF.

The gene calls are TRBV28 and TRBJ2-7; TRBD1 is a possible D gene (5 bases). Germline-derived CDR1 and CDR2 are MDHEN and SYDVKM. The CDR3 totals 13 residues. Trimming took off 5 bases at V and 3 bases at J, with 11 bases between the two ends. DNA of the CDR3: TGTGCCAGCAGTACCGGACATCGCTACGAGCAGTACGTC. It translates to CASSTGHRYEQYV.

CDR3 nucleotides: TGTGCCAGCAGCCGCCCCTCGGACAGGGCCTACGAGCAGTACGTC. Residues: CASSRPSDRAYEQYV. The chain has TRBV4-2 and TRBJ2-7; 8 bases agree with TRBD1. This CDR3 comprises 15 residues. Germline V gene data show CDR1 as LGHNA and CDR2 as YNFKEQ. V lost 4 bases to trimming and J lost 2 bases; unmatched junction nucleotides: 7.

The V and J genes are TRBV3-1 (or the pseudogene TRBV3-2) and TRBJ1-5; D might be TRBD1 (5 bases). The CDR3 runs to 16 residues. Germline CDR1 reads LGHDT; CDR2 reads YNNKEL (reference sequence). The ends were cut back, 0 bases at V and 2 bases at J, with 11 bases in the middle. CDR3 loop: CASSQDSGERNQPQHF. The CDR3 DNA is TGTGCCAGCAGCCAAGATTCGGGGGAGCGCAATCAGCCCCAGCATTTT.

The J gene is TRBJ2-5, the V gene TRBV7-9; maybe TRBD1 (6 bases). The CDR3 loop spans 15 amino acids. Trimming took 5 bases from V and 5 from J, leaving 18 bases between them. CDR1 SEHNR and CDR2 FQNEAQ come from the germline V gene (reference sequence). The CDR3 here is CASSRGQIGSETQYF. As DNA, the CDR3 is TGTGCCAGCAGCCGTGGACAGATCGGTTCGGAGACCCAGTACTTC.

The rearrangement links TRBV2 to TRBJ1-2, with 7 bases lining up with TRBD1. The CDR3 length is 14 residues. From germline, CDR1 is SNHLY and CDR2 FYNNEI. Trimming cost V 4 bases and J 3 bases; bases outside gene matches: 5. This CDR3 is CASSGDRRYYGYTF. In DNA form, the CDR3 reads TGTGCCAGCAGTGGGGACAGAAGATACTATGGCTACACCTTC.

The J gene is TRBJ2-7, the V gene TRBV5-4; 7 bases are a match to TRBD2. Germline-derived CDR1 and CDR2 are SGHNT and YYREEE (reference sequence). V shed 0 bases and J 5 bases; nucleotides not matched to a gene: 2. This CDR3 region has 13 residues. CDR3 DNA: TGTGCCAGCAGCTTGGCAGGGAGGGACGAGCAGTACTTC. As protein: CASSLAGRDEQYF. Using reference TRBV5-4 and TRBJ2-7 for the parts outside the CDR3, the full variable domain is ETGVTQSPTHLIKTRGQQVTLRCSSQSGHNTVSWYQQALGQGPQFIFQYYREEENGRGNFPPRFSGLQFPNYSSELNVNALELDDSALYLCASSLAGRDEQYFGPGTRLTVT.